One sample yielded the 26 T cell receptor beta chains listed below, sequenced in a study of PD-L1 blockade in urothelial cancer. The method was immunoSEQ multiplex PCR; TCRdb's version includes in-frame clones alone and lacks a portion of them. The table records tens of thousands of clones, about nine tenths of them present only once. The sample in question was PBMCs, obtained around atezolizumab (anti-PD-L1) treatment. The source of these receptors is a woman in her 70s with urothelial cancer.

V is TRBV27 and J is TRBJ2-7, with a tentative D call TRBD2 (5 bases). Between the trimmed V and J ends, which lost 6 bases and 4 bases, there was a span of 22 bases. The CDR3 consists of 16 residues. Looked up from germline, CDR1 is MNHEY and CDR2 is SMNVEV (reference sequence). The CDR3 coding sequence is TGTGCCAGCAGCCTCGCGGGCCCCTGGGTGGGATACGAGCAGTACTTC. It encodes CASSLAGPWVGYEQYF.

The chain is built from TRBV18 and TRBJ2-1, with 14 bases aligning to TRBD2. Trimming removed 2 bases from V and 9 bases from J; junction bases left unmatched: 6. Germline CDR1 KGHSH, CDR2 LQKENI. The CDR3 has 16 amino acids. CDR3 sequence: CASSPSGLAGAGEQFF. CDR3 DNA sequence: TGTGCCAGCTCACCATCGGGACTAGCGGGAGCCGGTGAGCAGTTCTTC.

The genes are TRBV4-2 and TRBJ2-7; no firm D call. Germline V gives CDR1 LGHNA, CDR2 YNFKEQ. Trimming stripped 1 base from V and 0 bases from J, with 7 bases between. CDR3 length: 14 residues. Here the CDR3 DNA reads TGTGCCAGCAGCCAAGTTAGGAGCTCCTACGAGCAGTACTTC. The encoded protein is CASSQVRSSYEQYF.

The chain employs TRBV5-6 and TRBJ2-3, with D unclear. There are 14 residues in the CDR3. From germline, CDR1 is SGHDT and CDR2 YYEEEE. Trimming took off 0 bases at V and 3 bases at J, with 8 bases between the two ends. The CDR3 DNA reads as TGTGCCAGCAGCTTGGGAAGAGTGACAGATACGCAGTATTTT. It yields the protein CASSLGRVTDTQYF.

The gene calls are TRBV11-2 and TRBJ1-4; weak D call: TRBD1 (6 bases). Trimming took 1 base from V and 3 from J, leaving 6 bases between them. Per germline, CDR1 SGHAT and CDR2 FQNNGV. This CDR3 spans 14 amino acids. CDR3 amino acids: CASSLGTANEKLFF. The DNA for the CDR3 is TGTGCCAGCAGCTTAGGGACAGCTAATGAAAAACTGTTTTTT.

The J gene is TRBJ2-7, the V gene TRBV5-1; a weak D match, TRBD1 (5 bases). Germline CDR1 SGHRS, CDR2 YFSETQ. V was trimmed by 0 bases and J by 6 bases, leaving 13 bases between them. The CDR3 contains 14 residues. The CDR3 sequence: CASSLAGRASEQYF. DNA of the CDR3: TGCGCCAGCAGCTTGGCAGGCAGGGCGTCCGAGCAGTACTTC.

CDR3 in amino acids: CASSLAQGLGNQPQHF. In nucleotides, the CDR3 is TGTGCCAGCAGCTTAGCTCAGGGTTTGGGCAATCAGCCCCAGCATTTT. V gene TRBV7-2 combines with J gene TRBJ1-5; TRBD1 is a possible D gene (5 bases). The CDR3 spans 16 residues. V shed 0 bases and J shed 2 bases, with 11 bases lying between them. Germline V lookup: CDR1 SGHTA, CDR2 FQGNSA.

For the CDR3, the DNA is TGTGCCAGCAGTAGTCTCGCGGGAGGTTTGGGCGAGCAGTACTTC. It specifies CASSSLAGGLGEQYF. The chain combines TRBV2 with TRBJ2-7; TRBD2 aligns across 8 bases. Germline V gene lookup returns CDR1 SNHLY and CDR2 FYNNEI. The V segment lost 5 bases and the J segment 6 bases; nucleotides outside the gene matches: 12. This CDR3 is built from 15 residues.

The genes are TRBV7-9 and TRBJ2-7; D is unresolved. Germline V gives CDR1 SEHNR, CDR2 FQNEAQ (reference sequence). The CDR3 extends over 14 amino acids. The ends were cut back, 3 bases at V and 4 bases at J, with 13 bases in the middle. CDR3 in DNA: TGTGCCAGCAGCTTCGGGTCTAAACTTTACGAGCAGTACTTC. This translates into CASSFGSKLYEQYF.

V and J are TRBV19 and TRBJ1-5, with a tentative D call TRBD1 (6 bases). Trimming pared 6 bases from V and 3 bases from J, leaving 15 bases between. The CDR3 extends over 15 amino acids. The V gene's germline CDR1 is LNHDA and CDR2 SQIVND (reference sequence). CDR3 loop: CASSRGGADNQPQHF. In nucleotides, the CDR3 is TGTGCCAGTAGCCGCGGGGGCGCGGACAATCAGCCCCAGCATTTT.

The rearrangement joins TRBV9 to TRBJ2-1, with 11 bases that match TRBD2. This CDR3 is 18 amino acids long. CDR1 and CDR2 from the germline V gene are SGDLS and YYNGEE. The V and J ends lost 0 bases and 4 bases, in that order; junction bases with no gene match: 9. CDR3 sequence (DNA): TGTGCCAGCAGCGTAGCTCTAACTAGCGGGGGCTTTTACAATGAGCAGTTCTTC. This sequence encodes CASSVALTSGGFYNEQFF.

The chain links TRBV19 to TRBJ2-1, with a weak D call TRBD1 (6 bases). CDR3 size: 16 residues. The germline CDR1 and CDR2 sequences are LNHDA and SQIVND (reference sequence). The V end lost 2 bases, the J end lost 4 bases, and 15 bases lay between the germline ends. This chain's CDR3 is CASSITPGTLYNEQFF. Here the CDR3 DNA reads TGTGCCAGTAGTATAACCCCCGGGACATTGTACAATGAGCAGTTCTTC. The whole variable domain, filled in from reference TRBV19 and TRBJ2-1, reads DGGITQSPKYLFRKEGQNVTLSCEQNLNHDAMYWYRQDPGQGLRLIYYSQIVNDFQKGDIAEGYSVSREKKESFPLTVTSAQKNPTAFYLCASSITPGTLYNEQFFGPGTRLTVL.

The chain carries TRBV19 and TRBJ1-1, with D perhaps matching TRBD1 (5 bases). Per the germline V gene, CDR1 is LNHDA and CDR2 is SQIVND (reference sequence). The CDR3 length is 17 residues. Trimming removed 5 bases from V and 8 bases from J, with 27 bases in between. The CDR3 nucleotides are TGTGCCAGTAGTCTTAGTCGGGGACTGAGGCCTTTCGGGGAAGCTTTCTTT. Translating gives CASSLSRGLRPFGEAFF.

CDR3 coding DNA: TGCAGCGCCCAATGGGGGGGCGGGCAGCCCCAGCATTTT. Translation gives CSAQWGGGQPQHF. V and J are TRBV29-1 and TRBJ1-5, with D possibly TRBD1 on 6 matching bases. V lost 7 bases and J lost 7, with 17 bases in between. The CDR3 has 13 residues. The germline V gene has CDR1 SQVTM and CDR2 ANQGSEA.

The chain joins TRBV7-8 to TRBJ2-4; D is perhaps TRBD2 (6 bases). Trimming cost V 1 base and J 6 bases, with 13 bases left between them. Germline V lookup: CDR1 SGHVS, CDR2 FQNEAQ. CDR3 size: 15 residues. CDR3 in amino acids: CASSLGLANLNIQYF. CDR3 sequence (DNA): TGTGCCAGCAGCTTAGGCCTAGCGAACCTAAACATTCAGTACTTC. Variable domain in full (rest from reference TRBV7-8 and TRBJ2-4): GAGVSQSPRYKVAKRGQDVALRCDPISGHVSLFWYQQALGQGPEFLTYFQNEAQLDKSGLPSDRFFAERPEGSVSTLKIQRTQQEDSAVYLCASSLGLANLNIQYFGAGTRLSVL.

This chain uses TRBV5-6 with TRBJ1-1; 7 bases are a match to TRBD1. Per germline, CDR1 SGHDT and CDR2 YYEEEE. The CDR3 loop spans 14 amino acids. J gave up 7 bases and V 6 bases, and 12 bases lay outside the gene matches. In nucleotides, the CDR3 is TGTGCCAGCACCAGACTGACAGGGTACTTTGAAGCTTTCTTT. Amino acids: CASTRLTGYFEAFF.

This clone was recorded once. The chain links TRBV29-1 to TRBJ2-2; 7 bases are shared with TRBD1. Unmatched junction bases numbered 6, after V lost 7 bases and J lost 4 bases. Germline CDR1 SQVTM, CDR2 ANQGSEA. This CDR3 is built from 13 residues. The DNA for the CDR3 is TGCAGCGGCCTCAGGGGGAGCACCGGGGAGCTGTTTTTT. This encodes CSGLRGSTGELFF.

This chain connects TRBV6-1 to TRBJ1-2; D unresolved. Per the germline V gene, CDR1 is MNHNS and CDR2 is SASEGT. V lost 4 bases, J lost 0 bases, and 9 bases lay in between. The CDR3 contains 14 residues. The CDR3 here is CASSVESANYGYTF. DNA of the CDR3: TGTGCCAGCAGTGTGGAGTCAGCTAACTATGGCTACACCTTC.

CDR3: CASSVVENTEAFF. CDR3 nucleotides: TGTGCCAGCAGTGTTGTAGAGAACACTGAAGCTTTCTTT. This chain links TRBV2 with TRBJ1-1; D is ambiguous. Germline V gene data show CDR1 as SNHLY and CDR2 as FYNNEI. The ends were cut back, 4 bases at V and 1 base at J, with 7 bases in the middle. There are 13 residues in the CDR3.

The CDR3 loop is CASSSPPGQGAGKAFF. The DNA for the CDR3 is TGTGCCAGCAGCTCACCCCCGGGACAGGGGGCCGGGAAGGCTTTCTTT. V and J are TRBV7-2 and TRBJ1-1; 12 bases are a match to TRBD1. The length of the CDR3 is 16 residues. V shed 4 bases, J shed 11 bases, and the junction held 14 bases outside the gene matches. Germline V gene sequence: CDR1 SGHTA, CDR2 FQGNSA.

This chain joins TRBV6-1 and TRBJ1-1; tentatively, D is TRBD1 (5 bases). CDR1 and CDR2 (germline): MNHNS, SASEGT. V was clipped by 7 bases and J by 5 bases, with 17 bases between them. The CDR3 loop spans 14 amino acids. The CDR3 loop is CASNPPAGRTEAFF. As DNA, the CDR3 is TGTGCCAGCAACCCCCCAGCAGGGCGGACTGAAGCTTTCTTT.

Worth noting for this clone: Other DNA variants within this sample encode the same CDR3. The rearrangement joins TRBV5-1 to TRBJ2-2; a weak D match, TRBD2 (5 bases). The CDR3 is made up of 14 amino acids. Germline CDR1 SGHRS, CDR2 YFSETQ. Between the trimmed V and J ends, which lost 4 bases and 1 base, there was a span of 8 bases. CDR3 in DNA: TGCGCCAGCAGCCGGGATCGGAACACCGGGGAGCTGTTTTTT. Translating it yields CASSRDRNTGELFF.

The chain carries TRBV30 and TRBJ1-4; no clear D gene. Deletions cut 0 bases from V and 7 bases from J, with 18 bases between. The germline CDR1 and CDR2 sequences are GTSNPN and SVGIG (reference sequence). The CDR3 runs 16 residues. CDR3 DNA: TGTGCCTGGAGTGTATTAAGTCCGGGAATGACTGAAAAACTGTTTTTT. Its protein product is CAWSVLSPGMTEKLFF.

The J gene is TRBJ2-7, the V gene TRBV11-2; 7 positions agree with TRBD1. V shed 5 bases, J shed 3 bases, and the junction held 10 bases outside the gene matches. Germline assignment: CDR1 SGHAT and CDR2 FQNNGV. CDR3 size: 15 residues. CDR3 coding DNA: TGTGCCAGCAGCCGTAGCCGGGACAGCTACTACGAGCAGTACTTC. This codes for CASSRSRDSYYEQYF.

CDR3 region: CASSQEGRRVDTQYF. In nucleotides, the CDR3 is TGTGCCAGCAGCCAAGAAGGGAGGCGAGTGGATACGCAGTATTTT. The chain employs TRBV4-2 and TRBJ2-3; D perhaps matches TRBD2 (6 bases). V lost 0 bases, J lost 6 bases, and 13 bases lay in between. Per the germline V gene, CDR1 is LGHNA and CDR2 is YNFKEQ. The CDR3 is made up of 15 amino acids.

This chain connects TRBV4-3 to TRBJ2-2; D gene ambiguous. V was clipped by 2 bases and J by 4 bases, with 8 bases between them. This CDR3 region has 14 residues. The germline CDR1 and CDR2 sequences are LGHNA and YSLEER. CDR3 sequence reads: CASSQLRRTGELFF. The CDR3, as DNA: TGCGCCAGCAGCCAACTGAGGCGCACCGGGGAGCTGTTTTTT.